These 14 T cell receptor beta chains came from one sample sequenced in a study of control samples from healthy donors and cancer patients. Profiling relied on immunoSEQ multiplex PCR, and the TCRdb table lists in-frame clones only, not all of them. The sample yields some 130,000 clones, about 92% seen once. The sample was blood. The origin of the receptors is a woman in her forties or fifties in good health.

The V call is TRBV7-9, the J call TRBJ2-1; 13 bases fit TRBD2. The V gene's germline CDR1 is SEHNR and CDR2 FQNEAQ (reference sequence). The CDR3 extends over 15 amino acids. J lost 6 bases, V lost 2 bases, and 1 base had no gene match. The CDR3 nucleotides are TGTGCCAGCAGCTTAACTAGCGGGAGGGCCAATGAGCAGTTCTTC. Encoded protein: CASSLTSGRANEQFF.

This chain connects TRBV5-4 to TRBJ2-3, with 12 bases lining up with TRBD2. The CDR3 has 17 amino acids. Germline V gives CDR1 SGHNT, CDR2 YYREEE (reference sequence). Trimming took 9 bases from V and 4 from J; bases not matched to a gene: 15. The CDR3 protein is CATKSSGGAPVADTQYF. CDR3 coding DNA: TGTGCCACCAAATCTAGCGGGGGGGCACCAGTGGCAGATACGCAGTATTTT.

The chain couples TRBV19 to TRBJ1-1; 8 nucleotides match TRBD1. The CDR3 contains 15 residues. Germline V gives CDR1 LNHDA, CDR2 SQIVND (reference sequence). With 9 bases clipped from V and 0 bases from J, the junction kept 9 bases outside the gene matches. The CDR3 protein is CASQIQGALNTEAFF. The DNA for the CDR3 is TGTGCCAGCCAGATCCAGGGGGCCCTGAACACTGAAGCTTTCTTT.

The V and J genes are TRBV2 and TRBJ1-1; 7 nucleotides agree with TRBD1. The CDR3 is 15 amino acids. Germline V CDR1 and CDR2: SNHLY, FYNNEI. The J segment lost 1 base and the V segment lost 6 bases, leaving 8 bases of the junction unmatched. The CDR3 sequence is CASRGQTNWNTEAFF. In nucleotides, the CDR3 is TGTGCCAGCAGGGGACAGACGAATTGGAACACTGAAGCTTTCTTT.

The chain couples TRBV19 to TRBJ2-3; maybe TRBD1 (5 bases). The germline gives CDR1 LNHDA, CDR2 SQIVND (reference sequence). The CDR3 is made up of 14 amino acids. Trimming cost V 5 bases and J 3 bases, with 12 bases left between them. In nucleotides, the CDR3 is TGTGCCAGTAGTTTAGGGGCCGGTACAGATACGCAGTATTTT. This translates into CASSLGAGTDTQYF.

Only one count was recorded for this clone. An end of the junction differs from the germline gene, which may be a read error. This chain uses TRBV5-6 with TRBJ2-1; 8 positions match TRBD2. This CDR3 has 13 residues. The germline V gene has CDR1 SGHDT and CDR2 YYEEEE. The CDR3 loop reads CTSSLGLGNEQFF. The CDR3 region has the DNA TGTACCAGCAGCTTGGGACTAGGTAATGAGCAGTTCTTC.

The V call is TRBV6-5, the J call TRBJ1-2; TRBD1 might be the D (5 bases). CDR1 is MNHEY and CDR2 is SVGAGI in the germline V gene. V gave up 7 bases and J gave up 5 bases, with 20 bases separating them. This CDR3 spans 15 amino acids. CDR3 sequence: CASTPGGAFGYGYTF. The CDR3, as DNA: TGTGCCAGCACCCCCGGAGGGGCCTTTGGATATGGCTACACCTTC.

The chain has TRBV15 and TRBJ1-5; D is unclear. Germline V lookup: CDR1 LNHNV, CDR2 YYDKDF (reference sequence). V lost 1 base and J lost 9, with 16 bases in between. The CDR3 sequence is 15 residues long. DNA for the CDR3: TGTGCCACCAGCAGAGCGAAAGGCGGGTTTCGGCCCCAGCATTTT. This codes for CATSRAKGGFRPQHF.

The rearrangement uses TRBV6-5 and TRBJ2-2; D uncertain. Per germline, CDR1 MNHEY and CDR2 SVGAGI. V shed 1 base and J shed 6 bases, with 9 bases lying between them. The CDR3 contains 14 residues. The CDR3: CASSYFTVSGELFF. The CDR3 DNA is TGTGCCAGCAGTTACTTCACTGTATCCGGGGAGCTGTTTTTT.

CDR3 residues: CASSPGTYYEQYF. CDR3 nucleotide sequence: TGTGCCAGCAGCCCTGGGACATACTACGAGCAGTACTTC. V usage is TRBV7-8 and J usage is TRBJ2-7, with TRBD1 as a possible D gene (6 bases). From germline, CDR1 is SGHVS and CDR2 FQNEAQ. The CDR3 runs to 13 residues. Trimming pared 5 bases from V and 3 bases from J, leaving 11 bases between.

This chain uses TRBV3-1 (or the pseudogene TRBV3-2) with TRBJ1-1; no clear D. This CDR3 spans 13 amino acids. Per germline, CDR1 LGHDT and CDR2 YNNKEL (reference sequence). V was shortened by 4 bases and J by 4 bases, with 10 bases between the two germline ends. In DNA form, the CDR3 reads TGTGCCAGCAGCCGTGAGGGAGGCACTGAAGCTTTCTTT. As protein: CASSREGGTEAFF.

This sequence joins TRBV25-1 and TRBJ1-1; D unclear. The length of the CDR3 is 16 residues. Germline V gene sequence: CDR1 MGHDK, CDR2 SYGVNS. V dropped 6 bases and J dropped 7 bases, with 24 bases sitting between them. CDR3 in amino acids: CASRAMLEGTTYEAFF. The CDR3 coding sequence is TGTGCCAGCAGGGCCATGTTGGAGGGCACGACCTATGAAGCTTTCTTT.

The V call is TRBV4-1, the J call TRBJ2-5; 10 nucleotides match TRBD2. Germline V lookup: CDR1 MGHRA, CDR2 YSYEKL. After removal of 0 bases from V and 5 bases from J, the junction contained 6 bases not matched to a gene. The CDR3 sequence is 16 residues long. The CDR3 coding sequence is TGCGCCAGCAGCCAAGATTCTAGCGGGAGCTGGGAGACCCAGTACTTC. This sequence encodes CASSQDSSGSWETQYF.

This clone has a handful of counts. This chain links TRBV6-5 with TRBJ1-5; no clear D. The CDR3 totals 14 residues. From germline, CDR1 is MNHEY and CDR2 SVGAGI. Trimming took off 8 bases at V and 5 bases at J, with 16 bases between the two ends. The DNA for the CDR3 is TGTGCCAGCGGGCAGGTCGATGGTCATCAGCCCCAGCATTTT. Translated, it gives CASGQVDGHQPQHF.